The sequence of this T cell receptor (beta chain) was determined in a study of OX40 agonist ivuxolimab in advanced cancers. Data came from immunoSEQ multiplex PCR; TCRdb stores just in-frame clones and leaves some out. The sample includes tens of thousands of clones, 75% to 85% of them seen just once. The CDR3 runs 14 residues. V lost 5 bases and J lost 1, with 11 bases in between. Germline V gene lookup returns CDR1 MNHNS and CDR2 SASEGT. The chain couples TRBV6-1 to TRBJ1-1, with a tentative D call TRBD1 (6 bases). The receptor comes from an adult with an advanced solid tumor such as melanoma, head and neck, liver or kidney cancer. The sequencing here drew on CD4+ or CD8+ T cells sorted from blood, taken in a trial of the OX40 agonist ivuxolimab. The CDR3 region is CASSRSTGNTEAFF. The DNA of the CDR3 is TGTGCCAGCAGTCGTTCGACAGGGAACACTGAAGCTTTCTTT.